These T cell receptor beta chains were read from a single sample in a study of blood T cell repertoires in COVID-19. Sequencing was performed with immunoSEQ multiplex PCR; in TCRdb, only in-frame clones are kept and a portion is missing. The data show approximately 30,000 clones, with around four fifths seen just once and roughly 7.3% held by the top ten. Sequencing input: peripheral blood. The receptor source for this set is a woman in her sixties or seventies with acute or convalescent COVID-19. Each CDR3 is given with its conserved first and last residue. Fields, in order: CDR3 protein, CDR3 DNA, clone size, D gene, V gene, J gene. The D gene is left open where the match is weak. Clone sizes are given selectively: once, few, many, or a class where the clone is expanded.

CDR3aa: CASSIDSNYGYTF; CDR3nt: TGTGCCAGTAGTATAGACAGTAACTATGGCTACACCTTC; abundance: few; d_gene: -; v_gene: TRBV19; j_gene: TRBJ1-2
CDR3aa: CASSWTGGWTTNEKLFF; CDR3nt: TGTGCCAGCAGCTGGACAGGGGGATGGACAACTAATGAAAAACTGTTTTTT; abundance: once; d_gene: TRBD1; v_gene: TRBV5-5; j_gene: TRBJ1-4
CDR3aa: CASSDQGVVRGYTF; CDR3nt: TGTGCCAGCAGTGATCAAGGGGTGGTGCGGGGCTACACCTTC; abundance: -; d_gene: -; v_gene: TRBV2; j_gene: TRBJ1-2
CDR3aa: CATSDPVDEKLFF; CDR3nt: TGTGCCACCAGTGACCCCGTAGATGAAAAACTGTTTTTT; abundance: -; d_gene: -; v_gene: TRBV24-1; j_gene: TRBJ1-4
CDR3aa: CASKKKTGTGNQPQHF; CDR3nt: TGTGCCAGCAAAAAGAAGACCGGGACAGGAAATCAGCCCCAGCATTTT; abundance: -; d_gene: TRBD1; v_gene: TRBV2; j_gene: TRBJ1-5
CDR3aa: CASTPTGTGSYEQYF; CDR3nt: TGTGCCAGCACACCGACAGGGACTGGCTCCTACGAGCAGTACTTC; abundance: -; d_gene: -; v_gene: TRBV6-5; j_gene: TRBJ2-7
CDR3aa: CSVPPTGTLDTQYF; CDR3nt: TGCAGCGTGCCCCCGACAGGGACTTTAGATACGCAGTATTTT; abundance: -; d_gene: -; v_gene: TRBV29-1; j_gene: TRBJ2-3
CDR3aa: CASRFFGGENSPLHF; CDR3nt: TGTGCCAGCAGGTTCTTTGGTGGGGAGAATTCACCCCTCCACTTT; abundance: -; d_gene: -; v_gene: TRBV11-2; j_gene: TRBJ1-6
CDR3aa: CAISESGGGTEAFF; CDR3nt: TGTGCCATCAGTGAGTCGGGGGGTGGGACTGAAGCTTTCTTT; abundance: -; d_gene: -; v_gene: TRBV10-3; j_gene: TRBJ1-1
CDR3aa: CASSPLGGGQETQYF; CDR3nt: TGTGCCAGCAGCCCCTTAGGGGGGGGCCAAGAGACCCAGTACTTC; abundance: few; d_gene: -; v_gene: TRBV7-7; j_gene: TRBJ2-5